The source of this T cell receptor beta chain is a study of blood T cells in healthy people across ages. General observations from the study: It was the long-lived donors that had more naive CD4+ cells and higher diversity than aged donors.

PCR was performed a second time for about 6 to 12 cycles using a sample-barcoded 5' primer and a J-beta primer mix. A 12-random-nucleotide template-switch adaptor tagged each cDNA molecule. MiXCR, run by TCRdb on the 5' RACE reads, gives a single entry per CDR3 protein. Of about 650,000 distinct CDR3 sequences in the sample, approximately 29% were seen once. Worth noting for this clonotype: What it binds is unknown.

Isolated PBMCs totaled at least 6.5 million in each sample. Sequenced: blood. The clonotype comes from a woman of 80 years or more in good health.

The CDR3, as DNA: TGCAGTGCAAAGGGACTGGGGTGGGACTATGGCTACACCTTC. It encodes CSAKGLGWDYGYTF. The chain joins TRBV20-1 to TRBJ1-2; D may be TRBD1 (5 bases). Trimming took off 6 bases at V and 3 bases at J, with 17 bases between the two ends. The CDR3 length is 14 residues. CDR1 and CDR2 (germline): DFQATT, SNEGSKA (reference sequence).